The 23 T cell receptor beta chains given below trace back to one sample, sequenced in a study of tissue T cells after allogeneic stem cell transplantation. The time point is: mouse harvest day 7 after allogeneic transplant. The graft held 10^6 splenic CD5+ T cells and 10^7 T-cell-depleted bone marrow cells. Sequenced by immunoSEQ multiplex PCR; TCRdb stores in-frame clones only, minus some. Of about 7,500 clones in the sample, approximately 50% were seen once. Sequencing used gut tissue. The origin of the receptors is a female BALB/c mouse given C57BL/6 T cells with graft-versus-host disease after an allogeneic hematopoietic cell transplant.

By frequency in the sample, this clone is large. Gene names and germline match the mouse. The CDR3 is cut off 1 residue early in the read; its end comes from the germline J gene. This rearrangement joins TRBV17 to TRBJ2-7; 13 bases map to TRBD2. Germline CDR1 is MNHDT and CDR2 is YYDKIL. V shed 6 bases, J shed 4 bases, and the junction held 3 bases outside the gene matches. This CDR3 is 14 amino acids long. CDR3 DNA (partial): TGTGCTAGCAGCATGGGACTGGGGGGGTATGAACAGTAC. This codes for CASSMGLGGYEQY. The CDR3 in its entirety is CASSMGLGGYEQYF.

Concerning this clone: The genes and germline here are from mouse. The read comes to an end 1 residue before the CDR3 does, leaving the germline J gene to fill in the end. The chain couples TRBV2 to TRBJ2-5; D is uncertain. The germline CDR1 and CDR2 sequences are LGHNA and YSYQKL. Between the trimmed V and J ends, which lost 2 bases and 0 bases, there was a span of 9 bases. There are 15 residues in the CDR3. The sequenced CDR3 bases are TGTGCCAGCAGCCAAAAAGAAATTAACCAAGACACCCAGTAC. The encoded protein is CASSQKEINQDTQY. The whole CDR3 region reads CASSQKEINQDTQYF.

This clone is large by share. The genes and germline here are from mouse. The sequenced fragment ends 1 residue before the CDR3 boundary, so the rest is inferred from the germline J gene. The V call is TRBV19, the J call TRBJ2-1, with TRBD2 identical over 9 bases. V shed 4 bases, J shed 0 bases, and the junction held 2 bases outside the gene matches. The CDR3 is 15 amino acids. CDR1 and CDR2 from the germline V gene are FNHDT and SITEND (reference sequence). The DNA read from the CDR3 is TGTGCCAGCAGTCGGACTGGGGTTAACTATGCTGAGCAGTTC. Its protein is CASSRTGVNYAEQF. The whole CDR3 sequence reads CASSRTGVNYAEQFF.

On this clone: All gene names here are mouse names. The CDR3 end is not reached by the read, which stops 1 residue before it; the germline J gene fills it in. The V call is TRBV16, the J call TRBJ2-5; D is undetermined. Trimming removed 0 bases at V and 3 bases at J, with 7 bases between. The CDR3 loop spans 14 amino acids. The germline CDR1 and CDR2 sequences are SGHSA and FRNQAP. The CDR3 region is CASSLDAGQDTQYF. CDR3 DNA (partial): TGTGCAAGCAGCTTAGACGCGGGGCAAGACACCCAGTAC.

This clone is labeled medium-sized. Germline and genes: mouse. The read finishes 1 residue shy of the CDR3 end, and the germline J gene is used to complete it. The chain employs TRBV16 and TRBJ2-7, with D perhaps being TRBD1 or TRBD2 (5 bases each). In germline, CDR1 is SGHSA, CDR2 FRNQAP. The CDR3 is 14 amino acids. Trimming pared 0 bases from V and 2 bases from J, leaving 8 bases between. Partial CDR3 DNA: TGTGCAAGCAGCTTAGAGGGGGACGCCTATGAACAGTAC. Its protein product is CASSLEGDAYEQY. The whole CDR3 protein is CASSLEGDAYEQYF. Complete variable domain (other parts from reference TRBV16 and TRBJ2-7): NAGVIQTPRHKVTGKGQEATLWCEPISGHSAVFWYRQTIVQGLEFLTYFRNQAPIDDSGMPKERFSAQMPNQSHSTLKIQSTQPQDSAVYLCASSLEGDAYEQYFGPGTRLTVL.

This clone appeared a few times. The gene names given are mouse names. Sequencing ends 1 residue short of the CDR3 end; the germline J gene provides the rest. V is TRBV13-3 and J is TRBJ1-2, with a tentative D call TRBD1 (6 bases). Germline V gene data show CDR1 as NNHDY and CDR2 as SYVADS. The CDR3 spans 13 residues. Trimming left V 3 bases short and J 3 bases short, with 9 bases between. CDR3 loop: CASSAGQYSDYTF. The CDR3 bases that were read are TGTGCCAGCAGTGCTGGACAGTACTCCGACTACACC.

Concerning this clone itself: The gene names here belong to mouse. CDR3 loop: CASSLYQTNTEVFF. CDR3 bases read: TGTGCCAGCAGTCTGTACCAGACAAACACAGAAGTCTTC. The chain links TRBV26 to TRBJ1-1; D is unresolved. The CDR3 end is not reached by the read, which stops 1 residue before it; the germline J gene fills it in. The germline CDR1 and CDR2 sequences are KGHPV and FQNQEV (reference sequence). The CDR3 sequence is 14 residues long. Trimming removed 1 base from V and 0 bases from J, with 6 bases in between. Drawing the rest from reference TRBV26 and TRBJ1-1, the complete variable domain is NSKVIQTPRYLVKGQGQKAKMRCIPEKGHPVVFWYQQNKNNEFKFLINFQNQEVLQQIDMTEKRFSAECPSNSPCSLEIQSSEAGDSALYLCASSLYQTNTEVFFGKGTRLTVV.

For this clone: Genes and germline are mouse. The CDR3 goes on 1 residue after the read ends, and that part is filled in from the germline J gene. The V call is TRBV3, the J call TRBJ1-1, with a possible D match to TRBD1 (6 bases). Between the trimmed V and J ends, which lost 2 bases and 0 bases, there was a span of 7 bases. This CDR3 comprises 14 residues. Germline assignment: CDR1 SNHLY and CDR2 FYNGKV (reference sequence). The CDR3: CASSLQGTNTEVFF. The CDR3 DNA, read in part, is TGTGCCAGCAGCTTACAGGGGACAAACACAGAAGTCTTC.

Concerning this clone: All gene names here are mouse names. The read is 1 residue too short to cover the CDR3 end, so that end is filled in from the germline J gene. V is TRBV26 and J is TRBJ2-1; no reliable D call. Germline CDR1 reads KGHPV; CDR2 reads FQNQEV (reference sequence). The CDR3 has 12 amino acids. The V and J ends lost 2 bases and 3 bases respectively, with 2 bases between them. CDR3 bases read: TGTGCCAGCAGTCTGGGCTATGCTGAGCAGTTC. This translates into CASSLGYAEQF. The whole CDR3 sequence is CASSLGYAEQFF.

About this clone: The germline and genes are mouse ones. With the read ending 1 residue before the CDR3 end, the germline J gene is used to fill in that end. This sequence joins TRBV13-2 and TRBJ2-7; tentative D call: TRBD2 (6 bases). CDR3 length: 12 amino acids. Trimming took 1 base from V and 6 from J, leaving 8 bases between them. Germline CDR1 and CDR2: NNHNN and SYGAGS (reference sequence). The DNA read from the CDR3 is TGTGCCAGCGGTGATCGGGGGGTTGAACAGTAC. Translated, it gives CASGDRGVEQY. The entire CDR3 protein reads CASGDRGVEQYF.

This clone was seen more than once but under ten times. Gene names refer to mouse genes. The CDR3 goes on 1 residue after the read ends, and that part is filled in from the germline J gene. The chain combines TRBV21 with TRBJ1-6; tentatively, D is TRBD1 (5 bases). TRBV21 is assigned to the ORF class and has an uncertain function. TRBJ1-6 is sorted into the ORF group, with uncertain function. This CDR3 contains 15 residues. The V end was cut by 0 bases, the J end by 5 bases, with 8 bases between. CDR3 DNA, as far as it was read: TGTGCTAGCAGTCAATCGAGACAGAATAATTCGCCCCTCTAC. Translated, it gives CASSQSRQNNSPLY. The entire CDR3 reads CASSQSRQNNSPLYF.

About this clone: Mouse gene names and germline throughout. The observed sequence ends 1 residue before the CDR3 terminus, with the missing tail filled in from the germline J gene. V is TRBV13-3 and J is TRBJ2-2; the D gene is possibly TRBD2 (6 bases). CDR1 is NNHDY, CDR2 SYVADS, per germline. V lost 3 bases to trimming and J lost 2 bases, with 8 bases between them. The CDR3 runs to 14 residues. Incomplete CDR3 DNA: TGTGCCAGCAGTGGGCTGGGGAACACCGGGCAGCTCTAC. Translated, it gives CASSGLGNTGQLY. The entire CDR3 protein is CASSGLGNTGQLYF.

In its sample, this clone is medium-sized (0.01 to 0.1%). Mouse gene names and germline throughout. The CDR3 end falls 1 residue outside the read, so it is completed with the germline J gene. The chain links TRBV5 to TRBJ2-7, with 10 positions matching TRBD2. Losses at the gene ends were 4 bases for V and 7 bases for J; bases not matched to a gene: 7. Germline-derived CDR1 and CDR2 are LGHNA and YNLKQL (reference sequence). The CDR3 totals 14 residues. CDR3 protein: CASSPDWGVWEQYF. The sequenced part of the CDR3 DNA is TGTGCCAGCAGCCCCGACTGGGGGGTTTGGGAACAGTAC.

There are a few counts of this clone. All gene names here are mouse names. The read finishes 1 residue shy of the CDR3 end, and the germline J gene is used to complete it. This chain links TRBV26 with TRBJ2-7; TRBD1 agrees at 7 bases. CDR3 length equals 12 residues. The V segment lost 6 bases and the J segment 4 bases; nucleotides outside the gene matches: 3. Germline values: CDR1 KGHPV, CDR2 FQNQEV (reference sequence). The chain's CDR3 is CASRLQGYEQYF. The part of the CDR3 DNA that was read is TGTGCCAGCAGACTACAGGGGTATGAACAGTAC.

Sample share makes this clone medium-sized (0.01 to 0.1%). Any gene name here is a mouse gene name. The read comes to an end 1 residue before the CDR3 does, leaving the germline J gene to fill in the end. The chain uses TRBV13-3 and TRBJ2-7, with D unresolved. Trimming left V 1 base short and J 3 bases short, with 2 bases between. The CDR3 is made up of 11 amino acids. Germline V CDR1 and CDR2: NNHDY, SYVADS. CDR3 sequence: CASSDYYEQYF. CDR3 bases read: TGTGCCAGCAGTGATTACTATGAACAGTAC.

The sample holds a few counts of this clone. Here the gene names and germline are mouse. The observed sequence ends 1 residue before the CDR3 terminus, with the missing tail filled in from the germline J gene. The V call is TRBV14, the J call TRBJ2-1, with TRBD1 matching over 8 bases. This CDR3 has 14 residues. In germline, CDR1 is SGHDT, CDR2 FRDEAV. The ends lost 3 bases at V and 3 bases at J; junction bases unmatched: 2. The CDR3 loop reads CASSSTGAYAEQFF. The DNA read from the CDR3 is TGTGCCAGCAGTTCGACAGGGGCCTATGCTGAGCAGTTC.

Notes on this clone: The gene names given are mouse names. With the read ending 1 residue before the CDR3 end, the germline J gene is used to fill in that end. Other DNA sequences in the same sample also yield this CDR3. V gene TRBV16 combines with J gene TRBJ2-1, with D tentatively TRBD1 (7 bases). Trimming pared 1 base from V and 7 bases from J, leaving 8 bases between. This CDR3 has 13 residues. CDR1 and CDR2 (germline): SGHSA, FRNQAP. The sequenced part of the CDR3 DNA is TGTGCAAGCAGCTTAGCAGGGGGGGCTGAGCAGTTC. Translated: CASSLAGGAEQF. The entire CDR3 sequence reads CASSLAGGAEQFF.

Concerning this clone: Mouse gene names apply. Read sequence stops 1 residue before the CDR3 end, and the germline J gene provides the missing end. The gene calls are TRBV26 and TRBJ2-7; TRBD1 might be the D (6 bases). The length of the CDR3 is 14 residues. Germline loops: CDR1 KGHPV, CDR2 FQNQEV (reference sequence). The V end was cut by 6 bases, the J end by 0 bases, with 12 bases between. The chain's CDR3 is CASSSGTFSYEQYF. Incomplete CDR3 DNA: TGTGCCAGCAGCTCCGGGACATTCTCCTATGAACAGTAC.

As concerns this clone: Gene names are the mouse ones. CDR3 in amino acids: CASRPAGSYAEQFF. CDR3 DNA, as far as it was read: TGTGCAAGCAGACCCGCAGGGAGCTATGCTGAGCAGTTC. This chain joins TRBV16 and TRBJ2-1; D perhaps matches TRBD1 (5 bases). The DNA ends 1 residue before the CDR3 does, and the rest of the CDR3 is filled in from the germline J gene. The V gene's germline CDR1 is SGHSA and CDR2 FRNQAP. V shed 6 bases and J shed 3 bases, with 12 bases lying between them. The CDR3 sequence is 14 residues long.

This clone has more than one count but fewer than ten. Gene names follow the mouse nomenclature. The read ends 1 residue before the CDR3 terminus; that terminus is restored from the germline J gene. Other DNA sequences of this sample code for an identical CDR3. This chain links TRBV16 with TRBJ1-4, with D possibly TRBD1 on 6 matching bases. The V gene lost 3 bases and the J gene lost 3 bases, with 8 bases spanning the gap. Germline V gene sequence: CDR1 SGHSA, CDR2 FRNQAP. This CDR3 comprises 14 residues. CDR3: CASSLQGTNERLFF. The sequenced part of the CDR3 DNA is TGTGCAAGCAGCTTGCAGGGGACCAACGAAAGATTATTT.

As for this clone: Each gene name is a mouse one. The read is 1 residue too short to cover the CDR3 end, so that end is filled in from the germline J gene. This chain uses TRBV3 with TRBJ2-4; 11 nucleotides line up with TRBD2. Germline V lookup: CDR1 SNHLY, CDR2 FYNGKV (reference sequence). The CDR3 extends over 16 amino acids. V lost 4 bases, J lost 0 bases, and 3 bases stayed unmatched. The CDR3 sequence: CASSSGLGASQNTLYF. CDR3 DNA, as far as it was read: TGTGCCAGCAGCTCGGGACTGGGGGCTAGTCAAAACACCTTGTAC.

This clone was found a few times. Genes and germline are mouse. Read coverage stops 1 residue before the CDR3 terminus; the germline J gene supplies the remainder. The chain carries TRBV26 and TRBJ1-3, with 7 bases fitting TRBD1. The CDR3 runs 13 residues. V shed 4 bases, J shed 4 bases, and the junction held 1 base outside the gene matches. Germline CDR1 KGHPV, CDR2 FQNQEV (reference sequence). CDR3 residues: CASSPDRGNTLYF. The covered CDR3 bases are TGTGCCAGCAGTCCGGACAGGGGAAATACGCTCTAT.

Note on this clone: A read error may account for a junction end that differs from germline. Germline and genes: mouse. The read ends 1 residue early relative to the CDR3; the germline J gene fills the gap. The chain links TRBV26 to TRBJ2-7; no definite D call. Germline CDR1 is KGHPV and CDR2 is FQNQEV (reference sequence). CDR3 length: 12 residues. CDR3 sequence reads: CAGSLNNYEQYF. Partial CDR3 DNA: TGTGCCGGCAGTCTGAACAATTATGAACAGTAC.